A selection of T cell receptor beta chains follows, all from one sample in a study of blood T cells in healthy people across ages. TCRdb itself ran the 5' RACE reads through MiXCR, one entry per CDR3 protein. The table includes hundreds of thousands of distinct CDR3 sequences, 44% detected once. The sequencing sample was made of blood. The source of these receptors is a man aged 55 to 69 in good health. Both conserved end residues are part of each CDR3. A D gene is named only where the DNA matches it firmly. Expanded clones get a size class; other rows say once, few or many, or leave the size out.

D: NA
V: TRBV9
size: NA
J: TRBJ2-7
DNA: TGTGCCAGCAGCGTATCGGATTTGTTGGGCGAGCAGTACTTC
CDR3: CASSVSDLLGEQYF

D: NA
V: TRBV3-1
size: few
J: TRBJ2-1
DNA: TGTGCCAGCAGCCAAGATCTGACTAGATTGGGTGAGCAGTTCTTC
CDR3: CASSQDLTRLGEQFF

D: TRBD2
V: TRBV12-3/TRBV12-4
size: NA
J: TRBJ2-5
DNA: TGTGCCAGCAGTTCGGGACTAGCGGGGACTCGGTACTTC
CDR3: CASSSGLAGTRYF

D: NA
V: TRBV5-6
size: NA
J: TRBJ1-2
DNA: TGTGCCAGCAGCTTGCTGGCGGGCTATGGCTACACCTTC
CDR3: CASSLLAGYGYTF

D: TRBD1
V: TRBV27
size: NA
J: TRBJ1-1
DNA: TGTGCCAGCAGTGACAGGGTAGTTGCTGAAGCTTTCTTT
CDR3: CASSDRVVAEAFF

D: TRBD2
V: TRBV6-2/TRBV6-3
size: NA
J: TRBJ2-3
DNA: TGTGCCAGCATGTTAGCGGGGGCAACCGCAGATACGCAGTATTTT
CDR3: CASMLAGATADTQYF

D: NA
V: TRBV12-5
size: few
J: TRBJ2-7
DNA: TGTGCTAGTGGCCTCTCTATATCTACGTTGGGATACGAGCAGTACTTC
CDR3: CASGLSISTLGYEQYF

D: TRBD1
V: TRBV5-1
size: NA
J: TRBJ2-7
DNA: TGCGCCAGCAGCAAAGACAGGGAACTCTACGAGCAGTACTTC
CDR3: CASSKDRELYEQYF

D: NA
V: TRBV20-1
size: once
J: TRBJ2-7
DNA: TGCAGTGTTGGGCAGGGGCTCTCCTACGAGCAGTACTTC
CDR3: CSVGQGLSYEQYF

D: TRBD2
V: TRBV7-2
size: NA
J: TRBJ2-1
DNA: TGTGCCAGCAGCTTAGTCCGGGGGGGCCTAAATAATGAGCAGTTCTTC
CDR3: CASSLVRGGLNNEQFF

D: NA
V: TRBV10-3
size: many
J: TRBJ1-2
DNA: TGTGCCATCAGTGAGTCGGCGGGACCTAACTATGGCTACACCTTC
CDR3: CAISESAGPNYGYTF

D: NA
V: TRBV27
size: few
J: TRBJ2-3
DNA: TGTGCCAGCAGTTTAGAGGGGGATGGTCAAGATACGCAGTATTTT
CDR3: CASSLEGDGQDTQYF

D: NA
V: TRBV5-4
size: NA
J: TRBJ2-5
DNA: TGTGCCAGCAGCCGGGACGGTGGGGGGACCCAGTACTTC
CDR3: CASSRDGGGTQYF

D: TRBD2
V: TRBV12-3/TRBV12-4
size: NA
J: TRBJ2-5
DNA: TGTGCCTGCACCTGGGGAGGGATCGTCCAAGAGACCCAGTACTTC
CDR3: CACTWGGIVQETQYF

D: NA
V: TRBV29-1
size: many
J: TRBJ2-1
DNA: TGCAGCGTTGAAGAGGGGGCGGGTGAGCAGTTCTTC
CDR3: CSVEEGAGEQFF

D: NA
V: TRBV10-1
size: NA
J: TRBJ2-5
DNA: TGCGCCAGCGACCGCCCAGGTCTGGAGCCGGGGAAAGAGACCCTGTACTTC
CDR3: CASDRPGLEPGKETLYF

D: NA
V: TRBV5-6
size: NA
J: TRBJ2-3
DNA: TGTGCCAGCAGCCCGAGGGTCAGTGGAGGGACGCAGTATTTT
CDR3: CASSPRVSGGTQYF

D: NA
V: TRBV7-9
size: NA
J: TRBJ2-7
DNA: TGTGCCAGCAGCTTAGTGGGGCCGGGACACTACGAGCAGTACTTC
CDR3: CASSLVGPGHYEQYF

D: TRBD1
V: TRBV2
size: NA
J: TRBJ2-7
DNA: TGTGCCAGCAGGAAGGACAGGGACGAGCAGTACTTC
CDR3: CASRKDRDEQYF

D: NA
V: TRBV30
size: NA
J: TRBJ2-3
DNA: TGTGCCTGGAGTGTAGGTGGGGGGCTCACAGATACGCAGTATTTT
CDR3: CAWSVGGGLTDTQYF

D: NA
V: TRBV20-1
size: few
J: TRBJ2-7
DNA: TGCAGTGCTAGGTGGGGGAGCGAGCAGTACTTC
CDR3: CSARWGSEQYF

D: TRBD2
V: TRBV7-2
size: few
J: TRBJ2-7
DNA: TGTGCCAGCAGCTTACTAGCGGGGAGGGTCCACGAGCAGTACTTC
CDR3: CASSLLAGRVHEQYF

D: NA
V: TRBV5-6
size: few
J: TRBJ1-2
DNA: TGTGCCAGCAGCTTTCCTCCGGGACCGGGGGGGGAATATGGCTACACCTTC
CDR3: CASSFPPGPGGEYGYTF

D: NA
V: TRBV28
size: few
J: TRBJ2-7
DNA: TGTGCCAGCATTTCTAGCGCTACCTACGAGCAGTACTTC
CDR3: CASISSATYEQYF

D: NA
V: TRBV11-3
size: few
J: TRBJ2-3
DNA: TGTGCCAGCAGCCCAGACCATAAGACAGATACGCAGTATTTT
CDR3: CASSPDHKTDTQYF

D: NA
V: TRBV7-9
size: once
J: TRBJ1-1
DNA: TGTGCCAGCATCCTCCGACCTAACACTGAAGTTTTCTTT
CDR3: CASILRPNTEVFF

D: NA
V: TRBV12-3/TRBV12-4
size: NA
J: TRBJ1-4
DNA: TGTGCCAGCAGCCGGGGGCAGGGGCAGGGTCCTGAAAAACTGTTTTTT
CDR3: CASSRGQGQGPEKLFF

D: TRBD1
V: TRBV5-1
size: NA
J: TRBJ2-5
DNA: TGCGCCAGCAGCATGGGACAGCTCGGGGAGACCCGGTACTTC
CDR3: CASSMGQLGETRYF

D: NA
V: TRBV5-1
size: NA
J: TRBJ2-5
DNA: TGCGCCAGCAACCCCGACCAAGAGACCCAGTACTTC
CDR3: CASNPDQETQYF

D: TRBD1
V: TRBV4-3
size: few
J: TRBJ1-4
DNA: TGCGCCAGCAGCCAAGAGGGGACAGGGAATGAAAAACTGTTTTTT
CDR3: CASSQEGTGNEKLFF

D: NA
V: TRBV30
size: NA
J: TRBJ2-1
DNA: TGTGCCTGGAGCGTTGGGCCTCCGGGGGGCAACGAGCAGTTCTTC
CDR3: CAWSVGPPGGNEQFF

D: NA
V: TRBV11-3
size: few
J: TRBJ2-7
DNA: TGTGCCAGCAGCTTAATGCCTTGGGGCAGCCTAGATTTGCGGAACGAGCAGTACTTC
CDR3: CASSLMPWGSLDLRNEQYF

D: NA
V: TRBV7-8
size: NA
J: TRBJ2-7
DNA: TGTGCCAGCAGCCCACGCCTGGCAGGGCCAAGGGGCGAGCAGTACTTC
CDR3: CASSPRLAGPRGEQYF

D: NA
V: TRBV20-1
size: once
J: TRBJ1-2
DNA: TGCAGTGCTAGAGAGACCCCCTATGGCTACACCTTC
CDR3: CSARETPYGYTF

D: NA
V: TRBV6-1
size: NA
J: TRBJ1-2
DNA: TGTGCCAGCAGCGTGCCAGCCAGGACAGTCTTGGGCTACACCTTC
CDR3: CASSVPARTVLGYTF

D: NA
V: TRBV20-1
size: medium-sized
J: TRBJ2-6
DNA: TGCAGCGCCAGGGAGGCTGGGGCCAACGTCCTGACTTTC
CDR3: CSAREAGANVLTF

D: TRBD1
V: TRBV7-6
size: once
J: TRBJ2-3
DNA: TGTGCCAGCAGCGTTGGGACAGGGACCGATACGCAGTATTTT
CDR3: CASSVGTGTDTQYF

D: TRBD1
V: TRBV4-3
size: NA
J: TRBJ2-5
DNA: TGCGCCAGCAGCCAGTCCCCGGACAGGGGTGAGCAGTACTTC
CDR3: CASSQSPDRGEQYF

D: NA
V: TRBV5-5
size: NA
J: TRBJ2-6
DNA: TGTGCCAGCAGCGAGGGGGGAAGCTCTGGGGCCAACGTCCTGACTTTC
CDR3: CASSEGGSSGANVLTF

D: TRBD1
V: TRBV6-5
size: NA
J: TRBJ2-5
DNA: TGTGCCAGCAGTTACTCATGGGACAGACAAGAGACCCAGTACTTC
CDR3: CASSYSWDRQETQYF

D: NA
V: TRBV7-2
size: NA
J: TRBJ2-5
DNA: TGTGCCAGCAGCTTAGTAGGGTCCTCGGAGACCCAGTACTTC
CDR3: CASSLVGSSETQYF

D: NA
V: TRBV12-3/TRBV12-4
size: NA
J: TRBJ2-3
DNA: TGTGCCAGCGTGGGCGCCTTTTTGGATACGCAGTATTTT
CDR3: CASVGAFLDTQYF

D: NA
V: TRBV21-1
size: few
J: TRBJ2-7
DNA: TGTGCCAGCAGCAAAGTACAAAGGGGTGAGTGGTACGACGAGCAGTACTTC
CDR3: CASSKVQRGEWYDEQYF

D: TRBD2
V: TRBV9
size: NA
J: TRBJ2-3
DNA: TGTGCCAGCAGCCCGGGGACTACATCAGATACGCAGTATTTT
CDR3: CASSPGTTSDTQYF

D: NA
V: TRBV3-1
size: NA
J: TRBJ1-2
DNA: TGTGCCAGCAGCCAAGGAAATAACTATGGCTACACCTTC
CDR3: CASSQGNNYGYTF

D: NA
V: TRBV6-1
size: NA
J: TRBJ1-5
DNA: TGTGCCAGCAGGCCCGACAGCAACAATCAGCCCCAGCATTTT
CDR3: CASRPDSNNQPQHF

D: NA
V: TRBV20-1
size: NA
J: TRBJ2-7
DNA: TGCAGTGCTAGAGATATACTTGTCTACGAGCAGTACTTC
CDR3: CSARDILVYEQYF

D: NA
V: TRBV19
size: NA
J: TRBJ1-5
DNA: TGTGCCAGTAGTATTGCAAGAAATCAGCCCCAGCATTTT
CDR3: CASSIARNQPQHF

D: TRBD2
V: TRBV20-1
size: NA
J: TRBJ2-5
DNA: TGCAGTGCTAGAGATCTCTTTAGGGCGGGGGGGAAAGAGACCCAGTACTTC
CDR3: CSARDLFRAGGKETQYF

D: TRBD1
V: TRBV29-1
size: NA
J: TRBJ1-4
DNA: TGCAGCGGCGGGACAGGGGCTGAAAAACTGTTTTTT
CDR3: CSGGTGAEKLFF

D: TRBD2
V: TRBV7-2
size: NA
J: TRBJ2-7
DNA: TGTGCCAGCAGCGGTAGCGGGCCCCCCTACGAGCAGTACTTC
CDR3: CASSGSGPPYEQYF

D: NA
V: TRBV11-3
size: NA
J: TRBJ2-7
DNA: TGTGCCAGCAGCCGTAATCGAAACTCCTACGAGCAGTACTTC
CDR3: CASSRNRNSYEQYF

D: TRBD2
V: TRBV15
size: few
J: TRBJ2-1
DNA: TGTGCCACCAGCAGAGTCAGACTAGCGGGGGATAATGAGCAGTTCTTC
CDR3: CATSRVRLAGDNEQFF

D: TRBD1
V: TRBV14
size: NA
J: TRBJ2-5
DNA: TGTACCAGCAGCCTGAACAGGGGGATCCAAGAGACCCAGTACTTC
CDR3: CTSSLNRGIQETQYF